A selection of T cell receptor beta chains follows, all from one sample in a study of T-cell memory formation after mild COVID-19. TCRdb called the 5' RACE reads again in MiXCR, with one record for every CDR3 protein. The sample includes some 350,000 distinct CDR3 sequences, over 10% seen only once; the top ten take 20% to 25%. Sequencing was carried out using PBMCs or a T cell subset sorted from them (not recorded which). The receptors come from a man aged 18 to 30 who had mild COVID-19 (a few samples of this study predate the infection). Cell type and time point are not known. CDR3s include the opening cysteine and the closing phenylalanine or tryptophan. D genes are given only for firm matches. Part of the rows lack a size; the others show once, few, many or a class for expanded clones.

D,V,size,J,DNA,CDR3
.,TRBV5-6,.,TRBJ2-5,TGTGCCAGCAGCCGAGGCAGGGGGACCCAGTACTTC,CASSRGRGTQYF
.,TRBV20-1,.,TRBJ1-1,TGCAGTGCACTCCCGGGGAACACTGAAGCTTTCTTT,CSALPGNTEAFF
.,TRBV7-9,.,TRBJ1-1,TGTGCCAGCAAATTCGTCGGAGGGACTGAAGCTTTCTTT,CASKFVGGTEAFF
.,TRBV10-1,few,TRBJ2-5,TGCGCCAGCAGTGAGTCGGTGGTACAAGAGACCCAGTACTTC,CASSESVVQETQYF
.,TRBV6-1,few,TRBJ1-1,TGTGCCAGCTTTTGGGGTTTAGGCGGAACTGAAGCTTTCTTT,CASFWGLGGTEAFF
TRBD1,TRBV20-1,.,TRBJ2-7,TGCAGTGCTAGAGATCGTTTAGGGACAGGCTTCTACGAGCAGTACTTC,CSARDRLGTGFYEQYF
TRBD2,TRBV20-1,.,TRBJ2-5,TGCAGTGCCACGACTAGCGGGGTGGTGACCCAGTACTTC,CSATTSGVVTQYF
.,TRBV9,.,TRBJ1-2,TGTGCCAGCAGCGAGGGGGACAACTACGATCCTTATGGCTACACCTTC,CASSEGDNYDPYGYTF
.,TRBV7-2,many,TRBJ2-3,TGTGCCAGCAGCTTACGAACTAGCACAGATACGCAGTATTTT,CASSLRTSTDTQYF
TRBD1,TRBV5-1,few,TRBJ1-3,TGCGCCAGCAGCAGGGGGCAGAGCTCTGGAAACACCATATATTTT,CASSRGQSSGNTIYF
.,TRBV5-1,few,TRBJ1-5,TGCGCCAGCAGCTTGGTCCCAGGGCAGAATCAGCCCCAGCATTTT,CASSLVPGQNQPQHF
TRBD1,TRBV13,few,TRBJ1-1,TGTGCCAGCAGCTTTGACAGGGGCGCTTTCTTT,CASSFDRGAFF
.,TRBV15,few,TRBJ2-7,TGTGCCACCAGCAGAGATGACCGGGTCTCCTACGAGCAGTACTTC,CATSRDDRVSYEQYF
TRBD1,TRBV2,.,TRBJ1-2,TGTGCCAGCAGGGACAGGGGAGGTGGCTACACCTTC,CASRDRGGGYTF
.,TRBV18,.,TRBJ2-2,TGTGCCAGCTCACAACGAGCCCCAGGGGTGACCGGGGAGCTGTTTTTT,CASSQRAPGVTGELFF
.,TRBV9,.,TRBJ1-1,TGTGCCAGCAGCCCCGGCTTACTGGGGGGGCAGAACACTGAAGCTTTCTTT,CASSPGLLGGQNTEAFF
.,TRBV7-9,.,TRBJ1-1,TGTGCCAGCAGCTCGAGGGGGACCGAACAAGGAGCTTTCTTT,CASSSRGTEQGAFF
.,TRBV3-1,many,TRBJ2-5,TGTGCCAGCAGCCTTATCGAGACCCAGTACTTC,CASSLIETQYF
.,TRBV6-1,.,TRBJ1-2,TGTGCCAGCAGTGAAGTACCAGGGGATGGCGGCTACACCTTC,CASSEVPGDGGYTF
.,TRBV7-8,many,TRBJ2-1,TGTGCCAGCACCGGGCTAGCCTACAATGAGCAGTTCTTC,CASTGLAYNEQFF
TRBD2,TRBV10-2,.,TRBJ2-1,TGCGCCAGCGGACTAGCGGAAAATGAGCAGTTCTTC,CASGLAENEQFF
TRBD1,TRBV7-2,.,TRBJ2-5,TGTGCCAGCAGCTCGGGACAGGTTAAAGAGACCCAGTACTTC,CASSSGQVKETQYF
TRBD2,TRBV7-2,.,TRBJ2-1,TGTGCCAGCAGCGCAGCCGCCTATACTAGCGGGGGGAAGAATGAGCAGTTCTTC,CASSAAAYTSGGKNEQFF
.,TRBV29-1,.,TRBJ1-1,TGCAGCGTTGAAGATATAGGAACTGAAGCTTTCTTT,CSVEDIGTEAFF
.,TRBV12-3/TRBV12-4,few,TRBJ1-1,TGTGCCAGCAGTTCGCCCCCCTGGGGCACTGAAGCTTTCTTT,CASSSPPWGTEAFF
.,TRBV6-2/TRBV6-3,few,TRBJ1-2,TGTGCCAGCAGTCCGGTAGGTGCAGGAAGGTCCACCTTC,CASSPVGAGRSTF
.,TRBV19,few,TRBJ2-3,TGTGCCAGTCAACCCGAGGTCGGGGCAGCCGGAGATACGCAGTATTTT,CASQPEVGAAGDTQYF
.,TRBV6-2/TRBV6-3,.,TRBJ1-1,TGTGCCAGCAGTTACCTCGGGAGAAACACTGAAGCTTTCTTT,CASSYLGRNTEAFF
.,TRBV10-3,few,TRBJ1-5,TGTGCCATCAGTGACAGGGAAAATCAGCCCCAGCATTTT,CAISDRENQPQHF
TRBD1,TRBV6-2/TRBV6-3,many,TRBJ2-7,TGTGCCACCCAGACAGGGAATTCCTACGAGCAGTACTTC,CATQTGNSYEQYF
.,TRBV4-1,.,TRBJ2-5,TGCGCCAGCAGCCAAGGGTTGCAGAAAGAGACCCAGTACTTC,CASSQGLQKETQYF
TRBD1,TRBV5-1,.,TRBJ1-2,TGCGCCAGCAGCTCGGACAGGGGGACTTTTTATGGCTACACCTTC,CASSSDRGTFYGYTF
TRBD1,TRBV18,many,TRBJ2-1,TGTGCCAGCTCACTTAATCAGGGGGCGAAGTACAATGAGCAGTTCTTC,CASSLNQGAKYNEQFF
.,TRBV19,.,TRBJ2-6,TGTGCCAGTAGCCCAGGGATCCCTGGGGCCAACGTCCTGACTTTC,CASSPGIPGANVLTF
TRBD1,TRBV10-2,.,TRBJ1-1,TGCGCCAGCAGTTTGGTACAGGGGGCTGCTGAAGCTTTCTTT,CASSLVQGAAEAFF
TRBD1,TRBV6-6,few,TRBJ1-4,TGTGCCAGCAGTTATAGACAGGGTGGGGAAAAACTGTTTTTT,CASSYRQGGEKLFF
.,TRBV5-6,few,TRBJ1-1,TGTGCCAGCACCTGGGGTACGGTCCGCACTGAAGCTTTCTTT,CASTWGTVRTEAFF
.,TRBV7-9,few,TRBJ2-1,TGTGCCAGCAGCCTGACTGGGGGGGCGGAGAGTGAGCAGTTCTTC,CASSLTGGAESEQFF
.,TRBV7-9,few,TRBJ1-1,TGTGCCAGCAGCTTATACGCTGAAGCTTTCTTT,CASSLYAEAFF
TRBD1,TRBV5-1,few,TRBJ2-3,TGCGCCAGCAACCCCGGGACAGACCTCACAGATACGCAGTATTTT,CASNPGTDLTDTQYF
.,TRBV6-5,.,TRBJ1-2,TGTGCCAGCAGTTACTCTAGCGGTGGGTATGGCTACACCTTC,CASSYSSGGYGYTF
.,TRBV15,few,TRBJ1-2,TGTGCCACCAGCAGAGATGGCAGATATGGCTACACCTTC,CATSRDGRYGYTF
.,TRBV12-3/TRBV12-4,few,TRBJ2-2,TGTGCCAGCAGTTTTACGGTCGGCTTCGGGGAGCTGTTTTTT,CASSFTVGFGELFF